These T cell receptor beta chains were read from a single sample in a study of T cell changes during pregnancy in multiple sclerosis. Generated by immunoSEQ multiplex PCR, the TCRdb table keeps only in-frame clones and is missing some. The sample includes about 80,000 clones, about 95% of them seen just once. This specimen consisted of peripheral blood, obtained in the third trimester of pregnancy. All receptors derive from a female donor with multiple sclerosis, enrolled in a pregnancy study. Each CDR3 is given with its conserved first and last residue. A D gene is named only where the DNA matches it firmly. Clone size is stated in some rows and not others, as once, few, many or a class when expanded.

TRBV19	NA	TRBJ1-4	NA	CASGTGGVGEKLFF	TGTGCCAGTGGAACGGGGGGCGTAGGTGAAAAACTGTTTTTT
TRBV7-9	TRBD2	TRBJ2-3	NA	CASREGTSGDHSTDTQYF	TGTGCCAGCAGGGAAGGGACTAGCGGGGATCATAGCACAGATACGCAGTATTTT
TRBV13	TRBD2	TRBJ2-5	NA	CASSLGGALAETQYF	TGTGCCAGCAGCCTCGGGGGGGCCCTGGCCGAGACCCAGTACTTC
TRBV19	NA	TRBJ1-2	few	CASSPHRDGYTF	TGTGCCAGTAGTCCCCACAGGGATGGCTACACCTTC
TRBV2	NA	TRBJ1-6	NA	CASREDPNGVWPLHF	TGTGCCAGCAGGGAAGACCCAAACGGAGTTTGGCCCCTCCACTTT
TRBV7-9	TRBD1	TRBJ2-7	NA	CASSLEARTGLEQYF	TGTGCCAGCAGCTTAGAGGCCCGGACAGGGCTCGAGCAGTACTTC
TRBV7-9	NA	TRBJ1-3	NA	CASSLGGFGNTIYF	TGTGCCAGCAGCTTGGGAGGGTTTGGAAACACCATATATTTT
TRBV13	NA	TRBJ2-7	once	CASSLWGVHEQYF	TGTGCCAGCAGCTTATGGGGGGTCCACGAGCAGTACTTC
TRBV27	NA	TRBJ1-2	NA	CASSLSWQNNYGYTF	TGTGCCAGCAGTTTATCGTGGCAGAATAACTATGGCTACACCTTC
TRBV9	NA	TRBJ2-2	NA	CASSVSSGRTGELFF	TGTGCCAGCAGCGTCAGCAGCGGGCGGACCGGGGAGCTGTTTTTT
TRBV13	NA	TRBJ2-7	NA	CASSLGDNRYEQYF	TGTGCCAGCAGCTTAGGGGACAACCGCTACGAGCAGTACTTC
TRBV25-1	TRBD1	TRBJ1-4	NA	CASSEFLGTDNEKLFF	TGTGCCAGCAGTGAATTCCTCGGGACAGATAATGAAAAACTGTTTTTT
TRBV5-1	TRBD2	TRBJ2-1	NA	CASSLGTSGPPYNEQFF	TGCGCCAGCAGCCTGGGGACTAGCGGCCCTCCCTACAATGAGCAGTTCTTC
TRBV30	NA	TRBJ2-7	once	CAWSPTDYEQYF	TGTGCCTGGAGTCCGACAGACTACGAGCAGTACTTC
TRBV19	TRBD1	TRBJ1-2	NA	CASRGQGYYLEGYTF	TGTGCCAGTAGGGGACAGGGTTATTATTTGGAGGGCTACACCTTC